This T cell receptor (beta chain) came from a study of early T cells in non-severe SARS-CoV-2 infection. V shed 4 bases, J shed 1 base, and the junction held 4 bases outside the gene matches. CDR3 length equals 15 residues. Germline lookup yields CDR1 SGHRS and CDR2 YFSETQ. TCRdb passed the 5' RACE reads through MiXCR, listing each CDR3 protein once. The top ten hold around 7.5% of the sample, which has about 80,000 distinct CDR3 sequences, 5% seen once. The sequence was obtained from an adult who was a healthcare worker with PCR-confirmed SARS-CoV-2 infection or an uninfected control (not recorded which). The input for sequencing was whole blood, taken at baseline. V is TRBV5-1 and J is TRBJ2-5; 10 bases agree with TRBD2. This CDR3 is CASSTGLAAQETQYF. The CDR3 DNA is TGCGCCAGCAGCACAGGACTAGCGGCCCAAGAGACCCAGTACTTC.